This TCR beta chain was sequenced in a study of cytomegalovirus exposure and HLA in healthy donors. The PCR used 60 Vbeta and 13 Jbeta primers. Profiling relied on immunoSEQ multiplex PCR, and the TCRdb table lists in-frame clones only, not all of them. The data hold about 77,000 clones, with around three quarters observed a single time. This clonotype originated in a man aged 40-50 years in good health and CMV-seronegative. The specimen was PBMCs.

The CDR3 spells CASSLGLGLRGQYF. Written as DNA, the CDR3 is TGTGCCAGCAGCTTAGGTTTAGGTCTACGAGGACAGTACTTC. The chain joins TRBV13 to TRBJ2-7; no definite D call. Trimming removed 0 bases from V and 10 bases from J, with 16 bases in between. The CDR3 length is 14 residues. Germline V lookup: CDR1 PRHDT, CDR2 FYEKMQ (reference sequence).